This TCR beta chain originates from a study of blood T cell repertoires in COVID-19 (dated by TCRdb to 2018 to 2021). Turning to the overall study: Collaborator samples came from the United States, Italy and Spain and covered acute and convalescent phases of COVID-19. The prospective study material was composed of cDNA or gDNA derived from T cells, B-cell-depleted T cells, or PBMCs. The dataset comprised deeply sampled blood TCRbeta repertoires from subjects exposed to, actively infected with, or recovered from COVID-19. Sample metadata almost always included a de-identified subject ID, COVID-19 status, age in years and sex. Where available, HLA class I and class II types were taken from metadata supplied by the sample provider and were not determined by assay-based typing. Samples were obtained from the ongoing ImmuneRACE study (first 160 participants) and from approximately 1,200 subjects provided by 6 global collaborators. The repertoires were released in a freely available public database intended as a resource for research on the immune response to SARS-CoV-2.

In Seattle, one collaborating source enrolled patients while the infection was active and tracked those patients longitudinally over the course of disease. The collaborating institutions used their own protocols to collect whole blood in K2EDTA tubes. For TCRbeta analysis, collaborator samples were shipped as frozen whole blood, as isolated PBMCs, or as DNA extracted from either sample type. TCRbeta CDR3 regions were amplified from genomic DNA by means of the immunoSEQ Assay, a bias-controlled multiplex PCR. The source study handled its data this way. The number of nucleated cells in each sample was estimated by amplification of reference gene primers within the assay. Sequence reads were collapsed and filtered to measure the absolute abundance of every unique TCRbeta CDR3 rearrangement. Productive Simpson clonality was computed per sample as the square root of Simpson's diversity index over productive rearrangements. The clones in this table, taken by TCRdb from immuneACCESS, are in-frame only. Not every clone is retained; where verified, under half of the shortfall comes from an unresolved V gene, and the cause of the rest is unknown. V, J and clone size are taken as reported in that table, and D and trimming were inferred from the DNA itself. A total of about 50,000 clones appear in this sample, roughly 89% of them only once. The ten largest clones represent less than 50% of the sample.

Overall results and qualifications from the work: How much clinical and demographic metadata was included differed by source and by participant, and the metadata was provided uncurated.

Remarks on this clone: Its antigen specificity is not known. Base qualities are not recorded, but no much larger clone differs from it by a single base.

CDR1 is given as MDHEN and CDR2 as SYDVKM, both from the germline V gene. The V end loses 6 bases and the J end loses 4 bases, and a stretch of 7 bases separates them. CDR3 length: 12 amino acids, cysteine to phenylalanine. The DNA shown is the 36-base CDR3, in frame from base 1. The sequence was obtained from a woman aged 55-69 years with COVID-19, enrolled during active disease. Recombination linked TRBV28 to TRBJ1-5, with no confident D gene call. Sequenced sample: peripheral blood. The CDR3 in this case is CASSVLNQPQHF. Here is the DNA: TGTGCCAGCAGCGTCCTTAATCAGCCCCAGCATTTT.